These 22 T cell receptor beta chains were all obtained from the same sample, sequenced in a study of graft-versus-host responses after intestinal transplantation. These receptors lack a known antigen. This table comes from immunoSEQ multiplex PCR, and its TCRdb copy is limited to in-frame clones, with some not included. The table includes roughly 99,000 clones, around 92% detected once. The sample was unstimulated CD8+ T cells sorted from spleen or lymph node cells, taken before transplant. These receptors were obtained from a human donor who was the organ donor for an intestinal transplant.

This chain links TRBV6-1 with TRBJ2-1, with unresolved D. Germline CDR1 is MNHNS and CDR2 is SASEGT. Between the trimmed V and J ends, which lost 1 base and 6 bases, there was a span of 13 bases. This CDR3 contains 15 residues. Here the CDR3 DNA reads TGTGCCAGCAGTGAAGGTTATTCAGCTAGCAATGAGCAGTTCTTC. Its translation: CASSEGYSASNEQFF.

The rearrangement links TRBV15 to TRBJ1-1, with TRBD1 matching over 8 bases. The CDR3 covers 16 residues. The ends lost 3 bases at V and 4 bases at J; junction bases unmatched: 10. Looked up from germline, CDR1 is LNHNV and CDR2 is YYDKDF (reference sequence). This chain's CDR3 is CATSSPGTGEGTEAFF. CDR3 sequence (DNA): TGTGCCACCAGCAGTCCGGGGACAGGTGAGGGCACTGAAGCTTTCTTT.

The genes are TRBV19 and TRBJ1-5; no firm D call. The CDR3 runs to 14 residues. V gave up 1 base and J gave up 5 bases, with 9 bases separating them. Germline values: CDR1 LNHDA, CDR2 SQIVND (reference sequence). The CDR3 loop is CASSIGVSHQPQHF. The CDR3 DNA is TGTGCCAGTAGTATAGGTGTGTCTCATCAGCCCCAGCATTTT.

The chain employs TRBV27 and TRBJ2-2; D may be TRBD1 (7 bases). The germline gives CDR1 MNHEY, CDR2 SMNVEV (reference sequence). Trimming removed 8 bases at V and 4 bases at J, with 14 bases between. The CDR3 has 14 amino acids. As DNA, the CDR3 is TGTGCCAGCCTAAGACAGGGAGGCACCGGGGAGCTGTTTTTT. It translates to CASLRQGGTGELFF.

This clone was picked up one time. V is TRBV28 and J is TRBJ2-7, with a weak D call TRBD2 (6 bases). V dropped 2 bases and J dropped 7 bases, with 6 bases sitting between them. CDR1 and CDR2 from the germline V gene are MDHEN and SYDVKM. The CDR3 totals 11 residues. The CDR3 region has the DNA TGTGCCAGCAGTTTAGGGGGGGAGCAGTACTTC. Translated, it gives CASSLGGEQYF.

V gene TRBV10-3 combines with J gene TRBJ2-1; D is unresolved. Germline-derived CDR1 and CDR2 are ENHRY and SYGVKD. The CDR3 covers 12 residues. Trimming pared 4 bases from V and 9 bases from J, leaving 10 bases between. The CDR3 nucleotides read TGTGCCATCAGTGTAATAGAGAGTGAGCAGTTCTTC. This codes for CAISVIESEQFF.

This chain connects TRBV4-1 to TRBJ2-3; 7 nucleotides line up with TRBD2. The V and J ends lost 4 bases and 4 bases, in that order; junction bases with no gene match: 8. CDR1 and CDR2 from the germline V gene are MGHRA and YSYEKL. This CDR3 contains 15 residues. In DNA form, the CDR3 reads TGCGCCAGCAGCCTGGCGGGGCGGGAGCCAGATACGCAGTATTTT. Encoded protein: CASSLAGREPDTQYF.

V usage is TRBV9 and J usage is TRBJ1-1, with D possibly being TRBD1 (6 bases). The V end lost 4 bases, the J end lost 11 bases, and 15 bases lay between the germline ends. The CDR3 runs 12 residues. CDR1 and CDR2 (germline): SGDLS, YYNGEE. CDR3 nucleotide sequence: TGTGCCAGCAGCCCCGAAGGGGGGGCTGCTTTCTTT. Translation: CASSPEGGAAFF.

The rearrangement joins TRBV27 to TRBJ2-2; 7 nucleotides match TRBD2. This CDR3 region has 17 residues. Germline lookup yields CDR1 MNHEY and CDR2 SMNVEV (reference sequence). V was clipped by 2 bases and J by 6 bases; unmatched bases: 12. The CDR3 here is CASSLALTSAWAGELFF. The CDR3, as DNA: TGTGCCAGCAGTTTAGCCCTAACTAGCGCCTGGGCCGGGGAGCTGTTTTTT.

The V and J genes are TRBV27 and TRBJ1-2, with a weak D call TRBD1 (5 bases). The CDR3 extends over 12 amino acids. CDR1 and CDR2 from the germline V gene are MNHEY and SMNVEV (reference sequence). V lost 4 bases and J 8 bases, leaving 11 bases between the germline ends. CDR3 amino acids: CASSSGGGGYTF. The DNA of the CDR3 is TGTGCCAGCAGTTCCGGGGGTGGAGGCTACACCTTC.

Here the CDR3 reads CASSLGTSYEQYF. The CDR3 DNA reads as TGTGCCAGCAGTTTGGGGACTAGCTACGAGCAGTACTTC. The chain recombines TRBV6-6 with TRBJ2-7, with TRBD2 matching over 8 bases. Per germline, CDR1 MNHNY and CDR2 SVGAGI (reference sequence). V lost 4 bases and J lost 3; bases outside the gene matches: 2. CDR3 length: 13 residues.

The chain uses TRBV9 and TRBJ2-1; TRBD2 agrees at 13 bases. This CDR3 has 16 residues. CDR1 SGDLS and CDR2 YYNGEE come from the germline V gene. Losses at the gene ends were 4 bases for V and 10 bases for J; bases not matched to a gene: 11. In DNA, the CDR3 is TGTGCCAGCAGCCTCCGCACTAGCGGGAGGGCAGGCGAGCAGTTCTTC. The encoded protein is CASSLRTSGRAGEQFF.

V is TRBV4-2 and J is TRBJ2-1, with 8 bases matching TRBD2. V trimming: 4 bases; J trimming: 4 bases; junction bases outside the gene matches: 12. The CDR3 totals 17 residues. Germline-derived CDR1 and CDR2 are LGHNA and YNFKEQ. The CDR3 bases are TGTGCCAGCAGCCCCTGGGGATGTTGCGGGGGGTACAATGAGCAGTTCTTC. Its protein is CASSPWGCCGGYNEQFF.

The chain combines TRBV9 with TRBJ2-1; 9 bases map to TRBD2. The CDR3 spans 14 residues. Germline-derived CDR1 and CDR2 are SGDLS and YYNGEE. V was pared by 0 bases and J by 10 bases, with 5 bases of the junction left unmatched. The CDR3 bases are TGTGCCAGCAGCGTAGTAGGCCTAGCGGGAGAGCAGTTCTTC. It is translated as CASSVVGLAGEQFF.

The chain carries TRBV9 and TRBJ2-2, with 12 bases that match TRBD2. The CDR3 is made up of 16 amino acids. In germline, CDR1 is SGDLS, CDR2 YYNGEE. V lost 6 bases and J lost 3; bases outside the gene matches: 6. The CDR3 spells CASNERLAGDTGELFF. DNA for the CDR3: TGTGCCAGCAACGAAAGACTAGCGGGAGACACCGGGGAGCTGTTTTTT. Drawing the rest from reference TRBV9 and TRBJ2-2, the complete variable domain is DSGVTQTPKHLITATGQRVTLRCSPRSGDLSVYWYQQSLDQGLQFLIQYYNGEERAKGNILERFSAQQFPDLHSELNLSSLELGDSALYFCASNERLAGDTGELFFGEGSRLTVL.

This rearrangement joins TRBV12-5 to TRBJ1-4; D gene ambiguous. CDR1 is LGHNT and CDR2 is FRNRAP in the germline V gene. The CDR3 covers 14 residues. With 5 bases removed from V and 10 bases from J, the gap between germline ends came to 17 bases. The CDR3 sequence: CASGLESVGRKLFF. CDR3 in DNA: TGTGCTAGTGGTCTAGAATCGGTCGGAAGAAAACTGTTTTTT.

The chain combines TRBV28 with TRBJ1-5, with TRBD1 matching 8 bases. CDR3 length equals 20 residues. With 4 bases clipped from V and 0 bases from J, the junction kept 17 bases outside the gene matches. CDR1 and CDR2 (germline): MDHEN, SYDVKM. CDR3 in amino acids: CASSSKIPRGRQGSNQPQHF. The CDR3 bases are TGTGCCAGCAGTTCAAAAATCCCCAGGGGGCGGCAGGGTAGCAATCAGCCCCAGCATTTT.

V gene TRBV14 combines with J gene TRBJ2-2, with D tentatively TRBD2 (5 bases). The CDR3 length is 18 residues. Germline values: CDR1 SGHDN, CDR2 FVKESK. Trimming took off 1 base at V and 0 bases at J, with 15 bases between the two ends. The CDR3 region is CASSQGHWEFANTGELFF. CDR3 DNA: TGTGCCAGCAGCCAAGGCCATTGGGAGTTCGCGAACACCGGGGAGCTGTTTTTT.

The rearrangement links TRBV29-1 to TRBJ2-7; TRBD1 matches at 8 bases. V was clipped by 6 bases and J by 5 bases; unmatched bases: 9. CDR3 size: 13 residues. Germline V gives CDR1 SQVTM, CDR2 ANQGSEA. CDR3 in DNA: TGCAGCGTCGAGTACGGACAGGGAGACGAGCAGTACTTC. As protein: CSVEYGQGDEQYF.

The rearrangement links TRBV6-5 to TRBJ1-2; D may be TRBD1 (5 bases). V was shortened by 11 bases and J by 8 bases, with 21 bases between the two germline ends. Germline lookup yields CDR1 MNHEY and CDR2 SVGAGI. This CDR3 region has 13 residues. In DNA, the CDR3 is TGTGCCGGAGCTCACGGAGGGGCGCGGGGCTACACCTTC. It encodes CAGAHGGARGYTF.

The genes are TRBV4-2 and TRBJ2-7; tentatively, D is TRBD1 (6 bases). The germline V and J ends were trimmed by 4 bases and 0 bases, with 10 bases remaining between them. CDR1 is LGHNA, CDR2 YNFKEQ, per germline. This CDR3 is 14 amino acids long. The CDR3 coding sequence is TGTGCCAGCAGCCTTTCGGACAGCTCCTACGAGCAGTACTTC. Amino acids: CASSLSDSSYEQYF.

This rearrangement joins TRBV16 to TRBJ2-1; D perhaps matches TRBD1 (6 bases). Germline CDR1 and CDR2: KGHSY and FQNENV. This CDR3 has 14 residues. V lost 4 bases, J lost 9 bases, and 16 bases lay in between. The CDR3 sequence is CASSLPEQGAEQFF. In DNA form, the CDR3 reads TGTGCCAGCAGCCTCCCGGAACAGGGTGCTGAGCAGTTCTTC.